These 5 T cell receptor beta chains came from one sample sequenced in a study of shared clonotypes between healthy human individuals. Generated by immunoSEQ multiplex PCR, the TCRdb table keeps only in-frame clones and is missing some. The sample holds over 1.5 million clones, under 99% seen once. Sequenced sample: naive CD4+ T cells sorted from blood. Subset meaning: CD45RA+ positively selected. Source of these receptors: a man between 25 and 39 years old in good health.

This rearrangement joins TRBV18 to TRBJ2-5, with 7 bases fitting TRBD1. Unmatched junction bases numbered 10, after V lost 10 bases and J lost 2 bases. CDR3 length equals 14 residues. Looked up from germline, CDR1 is KGHSH and CDR2 is LQKENI. CDR3 in amino acids: CATFQTGVQETQYF. The CDR3 DNA reads TGTGCCACCTTCCAAACAGGGGTACAAGAGACCCAGTACTTC.

This clone is a singleton in its sample. The chain carries TRBV10-1 and TRBJ2-5, with D possibly being TRBD1 (6 bases). CDR1 is WNHNN and CDR2 is SYGVQD in the germline V gene (reference sequence). The CDR3 is made up of 13 amino acids. V was shortened by 4 bases and J by 4 bases, with 10 bases between the two germline ends. CDR3 sequence: CASSVNRVETQYF. The CDR3 DNA sequence: TGCGCCAGCAGTGTTAACAGGGTAGAGACCCAGTACTTC.

CDR3 nucleotide sequence: TGTGCCAGCAGGGACAGCATGTACCAAGAGACCCAGTACTTC. Its translation is CASRDSMYQETQYF. The chain has TRBV2 and TRBJ2-5; D possibly corresponds to TRBD1 (6 bases). The V gene's germline CDR1 is SNHLY and CDR2 FYNNEI. V shed 6 bases and J shed 0 bases, with 11 bases lying between them. CDR3 size: 14 residues.

The V and J genes are TRBV29-1 and TRBJ2-2; no reliable D call. Trimming shortened V by 5 bases and J by 8 bases, and 15 bases separated the two germline ends. The CDR3 is made up of 13 amino acids. Germline values: CDR1 SQVTM, CDR2 ANQGSEA. CDR3: CSVSRIVSGELFF. The DNA for the CDR3 is TGCAGCGTTTCAAGGATCGTGAGTGGGGAGCTGTTTTTT.

In DNA, the CDR3 is TGTGCCCCCGCAAACGGGAGGGTAGAGTTAGCCCAGCATTTT. Its protein is CAPANGRVELAQHF. V gene TRBV6-5 combines with J gene TRBJ1-5; no reliable D call. Trimming left V 11 bases short and J 11 bases short, with 25 bases between. CDR1 MNHEY and CDR2 SVGAGI come from the germline V gene. CDR3 length: 14 amino acids.